A selection of T cell receptor beta chains follows, all from one sample in a study of T cells after yellow fever vaccination. TCRdb re-derived calls from the 5' RACE reads in MiXCR, one entry per CDR3 protein. The sample lists roughly 520,000 distinct CDR3 sequences; about a fifth were seen once. The specimen was PBMCs, collected about 21 days after the first yellow fever vaccination. These receptors came from a young man who received the YFV17D yellow fever vaccine. The CDR3 runs from the conserved cysteine through the conserved F or W. A D gene is named only where the DNA matches it firmly. The listing skips clone size in some rows; elsewhere it reads once, few, many or a size class.

d_gene	v_gene	abundance	j_gene	CDR3nt	CDR3aa
-	TRBV4-3	-	TRBJ2-3	TGCGCCAGCTTCACGGACACAGATACGCAGTATTTT	CASFTDTDTQYF
-	TRBV6-1	-	TRBJ2-6	TGTGCCTACCGTTTGTTCTCCGGGGCCAACGTCCTGACTTTC	CAYRLFSGANVLTF
TRBD1	TRBV7-2	many	TRBJ2-5	TGCGCCAGCAGCTTGGACAGGGGCGGAGAGACCCAGTACTTC	CASSLDRGGETQYF
-	TRBV7-2	-	TRBJ2-4	TGTGCCAGCAGCTTAGGTCGGGGGGCCCAGGCCAAAAACATTCAGTACTTC	CASSLGRGAQAKNIQYF
-	TRBV2	-	TRBJ2-2	TGTGCCAGCAGTGAAGACGGGGGCCTCACCGGGGAGCTGTTTTTT	CASSEDGGLTGELFF
TRBD1	TRBV7-9	-	TRBJ2-7	TGTGCCAGCAGCCCAACTCCGGGGACAGGGGGCAGGGTCGAGCAGTACTTC	CASSPTPGTGGRVEQYF
TRBD2	TRBV3-1	few	TRBJ2-5	TGTGCCAGCAGCCAAGATAGGACTAGCGGGGGGGCTGGGGAGACCCAGTACTTC	CASSQDRTSGGAGETQYF
TRBD2	TRBV9	few	TRBJ2-5	TGTGCCAGCAGCGTAGAGCCGGGGGGTAAAGAGACCCAGTACTTC	CASSVEPGGKETQYF
TRBD1	TRBV19	few	TRBJ1-1	TGTGCCAGTAATAACAGGGGGCTGAACACTGAAGCTTTCTTT	CASNNRGLNTEAFF
-	TRBV29-1	-	TRBJ1-1	TGCAGCGTACGTAAAACAGGGTTGGATAGGAACACTGAAGCTTTCTTT	CSVRKTGLDRNTEAFF
-	TRBV6-6	-	TRBJ1-2	TGTGCCAGCAGTTACTTTCCGGGGGACGGCTACACCTTC	CASSYFPGDGYTF
-	TRBV7-2	-	TRBJ1-2	TGTGCCAGCAGCGCCCGGGCCCGAGGGGTTAGCTATGGCTACACCTTC	CASSARARGVSYGYTF
-	TRBV7-2	many	TRBJ2-3	TGTGCCAGCAGCTTTGATAGCGGTCTAGATACGCAGTATTTT	CASSFDSGLDTQYF
-	TRBV30	-	TRBJ2-5	TGTGCCTGGGGCCCCGGGGGCCAAGAGACCCAGTACTTC	CAWGPGGQETQYF
-	TRBV30	-	TRBJ2-1	TGTGCCTGGAGCGGGATCTCCGGGGAGTACCGTGAGCAGTTCTTC	CAWSGISGEYREQFF
TRBD1	TRBV20-1	-	TRBJ1-1	TGCAGTGCTAGATCTTGGACAGGGGACACTGAAGCTTTCTTT	CSARSWTGDTEAFF
-	TRBV20-1	-	TRBJ2-7	TGCACCGCGGAGAGGATGCGACCCTACGAGCAGTACTTC	CTAERMRPYEQYF
-	TRBV28	few	TRBJ1-1	TGTGCCAGCAGTTTCGGACGGGCTGAAGCTTTCTTT	CASSFGRAEAFF
-	TRBV18	many	TRBJ2-5	TGTGCCAGCTCCCCCCCCCACGGGTCCCAAGAGACCCAGTACTTC	CASSPPHGSQETQYF
-	TRBV5-1	few	TRBJ2-1	TGCGCCAGCAGCTTCCCAGGGGAGCAGTTCTTC	CASSFPGEQFF
-	TRBV15	-	TRBJ1-6	TGTGCCACCAGCAGAGTATCGGGTCTTAATTCACCCCTCCACTTT	CATSRVSGLNSPLHF
-	TRBV28	many	TRBJ2-1	TGTGCCAGCAGTTTAGGGGGACACGACAATGAGCAGTTCTTC	CASSLGGHDNEQFF
-	TRBV14	few	TRBJ2-3	TGTGCCAGCAGCCAAGCCTTTGGCGGGGCAGATACGCAGTATTTT	CASSQAFGGADTQYF
-	TRBV6-1	-	TRBJ2-7	TGTGCCAGCCGAACCTCCGGGGGGCTGGCCTACGAGCAGTACTTC	CASRTSGGLAYEQYF
-	TRBV7-6	few	TRBJ2-2	TGTGCCAGCAGCTTAGTCCCTTCGGGGACCACCGGGGAGCTGTTTTTT	CASSLVPSGTTGELFF
-	TRBV7-3	-	TRBJ2-1	TGTGCCAGCAGCTTAGATGAGTCCTACAATGAGCAGTTCTTC	CASSLDESYNEQFF
-	TRBV18	-	TRBJ2-7	TGTGCCAGCTCACCCACACGCAGCTCCTACGAGCAGTACTTC	CASSPTRSSYEQYF
-	TRBV12-3/TRBV12-4	-	TRBJ2-7	TGTGCCAGCAGTTTGTTCGGGAGCTACGAGCAGTACTTC	CASSLFGSYEQYF
TRBD1	TRBV30	-	TRBJ2-7	TGTGCCTGGAGGGAGACAGGGGCCCACGAGCAGTACTTC	CAWRETGAHEQYF
-	TRBV9	few	TRBJ1-1	TGTGCCAGCAGCCCCCCCAAAAGGCTGAGGGGCACTGAAGCTTTCTTT	CASSPPKRLRGTEAFF
TRBD2	TRBV5-4	few	TRBJ2-5	TGTGCCAGCAGCATGAAGGTGAATAGCGGGGGCCCGGGAGAGACCCAGTACTTC	CASSMKVNSGGPGETQYF
-	TRBV7-9	few	TRBJ1-6	TGTGCCAGCAGCTCAGGTCAGACGTCCTATAATTCACCCCTCCACTTT	CASSSGQTSYNSPLHF
-	TRBV7-3	-	TRBJ2-1	TGTGCCAGCAGCCCAACAGGTTCTCATTACAATGAGCAGTTCTTC	CASSPTGSHYNEQFF
TRBD2	TRBV30	-	TRBJ2-2	TGTGCCTGGAGCCCGGGACTAGCGGGGGGTGTAGGAATCGGGGAGCTGTTTTTT	CAWSPGLAGGVGIGELFF
-	TRBV7-6	-	TRBJ2-5	TGTGCCAGCAGCTTAGGCCCTGAGCAAGAGACCCAGTACTTC	CASSLGPEQETQYF
TRBD1	TRBV12-3/TRBV12-4	-	TRBJ1-2	TGTGCCAGCAGTTGGACAGGGACCAACTATGGCTACACCTTC	CASSWTGTNYGYTF
-	TRBV7-9	-	TRBJ2-3	TGTGCCAGCAGCTCCCAGCGCCAGGTCTACACAGATACGCAGTATTTT	CASSSQRQVYTDTQYF
-	TRBV7-2	many	TRBJ2-7	TGTGCCAGCAGCTTGACTAGCTCCTACGAGCAGTACTTC	CASSLTSSYEQYF
-	TRBV19	-	TRBJ1-1	TGTGCCAGTAACTCAGGGGAGGTGATGAACACTGAAGCTTTCTTT	CASNSGEVMNTEAFF
-	TRBV5-1	-	TRBJ2-2	TGCGCCAGCAGCCCTAGCTCCGGGGGGCCGGTCGGGGAGCTGTTTTTT	CASSPSSGGPVGELFF
-	TRBV30	few	TRBJ1-3	TGTGCCTGGACCCTCAACTCTGGAAACACCATATATTTT	CAWTLNSGNTIYF
-	TRBV21-1	few	TRBJ2-3	TGTGCCAGCAGCAAAGTAGAGGACAGACTCACAGATACGCAGTATTTT	CASSKVEDRLTDTQYF
-	TRBV4-3	-	TRBJ1-1	TGCGCCAGCAGCCAAGATTCTTACGGGGAAGTTGAAGCTTTCTTT	CASSQDSYGEVEAFF
TRBD1	TRBV7-9	-	TRBJ1-2	TGTGCCAGCAGCTGGACAGGGGCAAACTATGGCTACACCTTC	CASSWTGANYGYTF
TRBD2	TRBV5-6	-	TRBJ2-5	TGTGCCAGCAGCTTGGGACTAGCGGAAGGGGAGACCCAGTACTTC	CASSLGLAEGETQYF